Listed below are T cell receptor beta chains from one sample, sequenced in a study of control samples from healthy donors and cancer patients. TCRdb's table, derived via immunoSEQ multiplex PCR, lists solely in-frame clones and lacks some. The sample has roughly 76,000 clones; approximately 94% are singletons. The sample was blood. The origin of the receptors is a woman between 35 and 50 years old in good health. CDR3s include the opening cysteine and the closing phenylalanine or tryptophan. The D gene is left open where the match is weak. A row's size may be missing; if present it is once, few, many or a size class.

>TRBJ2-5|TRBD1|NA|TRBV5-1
CASSWTGPGETQYF
TGCGCCAGCAGCTGGACAGGTCCGGGGGAGACCCAGTACTTC
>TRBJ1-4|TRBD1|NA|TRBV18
CASSPLSGTGLAANEKLFF
TGTGCCAGCTCACCGCTCTCCGGGACAGGGTTGGCAGCTAATGAAAAACTGTTTTTT
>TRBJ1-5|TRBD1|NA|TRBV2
CASSDSRGGRKQPQHF
TGTGCCAGCAGTGACAGTCGAGGGGGCAGGAAGCAGCCCCAGCATTTT
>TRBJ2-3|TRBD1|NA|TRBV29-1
CSVAGTDNTDTQYF
TGCAGCGTGGCCGGGACAGACAACACAGATACGCAGTATTTT
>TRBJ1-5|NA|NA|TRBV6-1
CASSESGINQPQHF
TGTGCCAGCAGTGAATCCGGGATCAATCAGCCCCAGCATTTT
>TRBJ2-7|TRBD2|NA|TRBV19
CASSIRTSGAYEQYF
TGTGCCAGTAGTATCAGGACTAGCGGGGCCTACGAGCAGTACTTC
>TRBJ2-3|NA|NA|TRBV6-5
CASLISGESTDTQYF
TGTGCCAGCCTCATATCAGGGGAGAGCACAGATACGCAGTATTTT
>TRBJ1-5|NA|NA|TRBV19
CASMVENQPQHF
TGTGCCAGTATGGTGGAAAATCAGCCCCAGCATTTT
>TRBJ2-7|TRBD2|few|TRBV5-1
CASSLAGLAGVGSYEQYF
TGCGCCAGCAGCTTGGCCGGACTAGCGGGAGTAGGGTCCTACGAGCAGTACTTC
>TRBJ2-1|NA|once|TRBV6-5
CASSPVGGPYNEQFF
TGTGCCAGCAGCCCCGTCGGGGGCCCCTACAATGAGCAGTTCTTC
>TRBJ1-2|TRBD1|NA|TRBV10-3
CAISGGPVGQGNGYTF
TGTGCCATCAGTGGCGGGCCAGTAGGACAGGGTAACGGCTACACCTTC
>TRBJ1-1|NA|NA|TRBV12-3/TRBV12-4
CASNQIPNTEAFF
TGTGCCAGCAACCAAATCCCGAACACTGAAGCTTTCTTT
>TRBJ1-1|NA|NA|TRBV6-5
CATRLGYDTEAFF
TGTGCCACCCGTCTGGGGTACGACACTGAAGCTTTCTTT
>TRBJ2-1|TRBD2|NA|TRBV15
CATSRDALAGVKGEQFF
TGTGCCACCAGCAGAGATGCGCTGGCGGGAGTTAAGGGTGAGCAGTTCTTC
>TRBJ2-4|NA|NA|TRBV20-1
CSASQGDIQYF
TGCAGTGCTAGCCAAGGGGACATTCAGTACTTC
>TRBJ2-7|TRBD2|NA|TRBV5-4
CASSLVSGSLNEQYF
TGTGCCAGCAGCTTAGTAAGCGGGAGTCTCAACGAGCAGTACTTC
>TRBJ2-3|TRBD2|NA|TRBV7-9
CASSLAVAGLTDTQYF
TGTGCCAGCAGCTTAGCGGTAGCGGGGCTCACAGATACGCAGTATTTT
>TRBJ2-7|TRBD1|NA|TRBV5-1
CASSLTLDRSYEQYF
TGCGCCAGCAGCTTAACATTGGACAGGTCCTACGAGCAGTACTTC
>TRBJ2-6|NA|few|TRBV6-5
CASSAEDSGANVLTF
TGTGCCAGCAGCGCAGAAGACTCTGGGGCCAACGTCCTGACTTTC
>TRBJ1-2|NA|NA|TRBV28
CASSLWGSRGATNYGYTF
TGTGCCAGCAGCCTTTGGGGTTCTAGGGGGGCTACGAACTATGGCTACACCTTC
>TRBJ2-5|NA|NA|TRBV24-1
CATSDAKETQYF
TGTGCCACCAGTGACGCCAAAGAGACCCAGTACTTC
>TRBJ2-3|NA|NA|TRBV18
CASSPPSVTDTQYF
TGTGCCAGCTCACCACCGTCAGTAACAGATACGCAGTATTTT
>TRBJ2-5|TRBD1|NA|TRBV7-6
CASSSPTGYLETQYF
TGTGCCAGCAGTTCACCGACAGGGTACTTGGAGACCCAGTACTTC
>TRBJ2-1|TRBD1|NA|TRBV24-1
CATSDLDRGSYNEQFF
TGTGCCACCAGTGACCTGGACAGGGGGAGCTACAATGAGCAGTTCTTC
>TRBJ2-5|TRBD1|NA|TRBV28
CASSRRDRGRETQYF
TGTGCCAGCAGTCGTCGGGACAGGGGTAGGGAGACCCAGTACTTC
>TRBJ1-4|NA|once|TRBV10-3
CASTYSLGKLFF
TGTGCCTCGACCTACAGCCTTGGAAAACTGTTTTTT
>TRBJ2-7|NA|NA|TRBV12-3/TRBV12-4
CASSHRAGIGQYF
TGTGCCAGCAGTCACCGGGCCGGGATAGGGCAGTACTTC